A selection of T cell receptor beta chains follows, all from one sample in a study of regulatory T cells in long-lasting Graves disease. TCRdb analysed the multiplex PCR reads with MiXCR anew, one entry per CDR3 protein. The sample lists roughly 450,000 distinct CDR3 sequences, 23% occurring once. This sample comprised peripheral blood mononuclear cells (PBMCs), obtained when the disease was refractory, from a patient treated with antithyroid drugs. The receptors originated from a female donor with Graves disease. The conserved cysteine and the conserved F or W are not part of the CDR3 here. Rows give clone size only sometimes, using once, few, many, or a class for an expanded clone.

V gene: TRBV29-1; clone size: few; J gene: TRBJ1-1; CDR3 protein: SVGVISGQPEAF
V gene: TRBV7-6; clone size: NA; J gene: TRBJ2-7; CDR3 protein: ASSLTSLLTGTVGIYEQY
V gene: TRBV20-1; clone size: many; J gene: TRBJ1-5; CDR3 protein: SARQTGASQPQH
V gene: TRBV12-3/TRBV12-4; clone size: many; J gene: TRBJ1-2; CDR3 protein: ASRESRAGYGYT
V gene: TRBV28; clone size: NA; J gene: TRBJ2-3; CDR3 protein: ASSADFTDTQY
V gene: TRBV10-3; clone size: few; J gene: TRBJ2-7; CDR3 protein: ATRVVGYEQY
V gene: TRBV7-8; clone size: NA; J gene: TRBJ1-6; CDR3 protein: ASSNKPGQRNSPLH
V gene: TRBV5-1; clone size: NA; J gene: TRBJ1-1; CDR3 protein: ASSLITGGTGAF
V gene: TRBV20-1; clone size: few; J gene: TRBJ2-7; CDR3 protein: SARGKRENFYEQY
V gene: TRBV7-9; clone size: NA; J gene: TRBJ2-5; CDR3 protein: ASSKGLAGSQY
V gene: TRBV19; clone size: few; J gene: TRBJ2-7; CDR3 protein: ASRPTQGSYEQY
V gene: TRBV6-2/TRBV6-3; clone size: NA; J gene: TRBJ1-6; CDR3 protein: ASSYSGRSSYNSPLH
V gene: TRBV2; clone size: many; J gene: TRBJ2-4; CDR3 protein: ASSLLGKNIQY
V gene: TRBV24-1; clone size: NA; J gene: TRBJ2-7; CDR3 protein: ATDNGYEQY
V gene: TRBV11-2; clone size: NA; J gene: TRBJ2-3; CDR3 protein: ASSPQGLAGGADTQY
V gene: TRBV12-3/TRBV12-4; clone size: many; J gene: TRBJ2-5; CDR3 protein: ASSSKQGRGETQY
V gene: TRBV30; clone size: NA; J gene: TRBJ2-7; CDR3 protein: AWSRFGLAGEGARYEQY
V gene: TRBV15; clone size: NA; J gene: TRBJ1-3; CDR3 protein: ATSPPGVAGNTIY
V gene: TRBV5-1; clone size: few; J gene: TRBJ1-1; CDR3 protein: ASSFTGVNTEAF
V gene: TRBV19; clone size: few; J gene: TRBJ2-1; CDR3 protein: AGSLRRQPNNEQF
V gene: TRBV28; clone size: NA; J gene: TRBJ1-1; CDR3 protein: ASSFVRGTMNTEAF
V gene: TRBV11-2; clone size: many; J gene: TRBJ2-7; CDR3 protein: ASSLDKLIPSGGEQY
V gene: TRBV29-1; clone size: few; J gene: TRBJ2-7; CDR3 protein: SVLVMGNEQY
V gene: TRBV20-1; clone size: many; J gene: TRBJ1-5; CDR3 protein: SARDPQDGSNQPQH
V gene: TRBV7-2; clone size: few; J gene: TRBJ2-1; CDR3 protein: ASSLGWNEQF
V gene: TRBV6-1; clone size: NA; J gene: TRBJ2-1; CDR3 protein: ASSGGQRERGNEQF
V gene: TRBV28; clone size: once; J gene: TRBJ2-7; CDR3 protein: ANPGTSGTSPYEQY
V gene: TRBV12-3/TRBV12-4; clone size: many; J gene: TRBJ1-6; CDR3 protein: ASSWDRADSPLH
V gene: TRBV6-1; clone size: few; J gene: TRBJ2-5; CDR3 protein: ATGQGLETQY
V gene: TRBV5-1; clone size: NA; J gene: TRBJ2-3; CDR3 protein: ASSLGLAGADTQY
V gene: TRBV5-1; clone size: NA; J gene: TRBJ2-7; CDR3 protein: ASSPGFGLAGMDEQY
V gene: TRBV2; clone size: NA; J gene: TRBJ2-5; CDR3 protein: ASILAGIETQY
V gene: TRBV24-1; clone size: NA; J gene: TRBJ1-5; CDR3 protein: ATSGGNQPQH
V gene: TRBV6-2/TRBV6-3; clone size: NA; J gene: TRBJ2-3; CDR3 protein: ASSPGNSGDTQY
V gene: TRBV6-1; clone size: few; J gene: TRBJ1-1; CDR3 protein: ASRTWGGNTEAF
V gene: TRBV2; clone size: NA; J gene: TRBJ1-3; CDR3 protein: ASSDRGIGNTIY
V gene: TRBV12-3/TRBV12-4; clone size: NA; J gene: TRBJ2-7; CDR3 protein: ASSSTSGRTEY
V gene: TRBV7-2; clone size: many; J gene: TRBJ2-5; CDR3 protein: ASSLGVQAQETQY
V gene: TRBV30; clone size: NA; J gene: TRBJ2-2; CDR3 protein: ASPRRLAGTTGELF
V gene: TRBV20-1; clone size: NA; J gene: TRBJ2-7; CDR3 protein: SARAGRSSYEQY
V gene: TRBV19; clone size: few; J gene: TRBJ1-2; CDR3 protein: ASSILGTGVGGYT
V gene: TRBV2; clone size: many; J gene: TRBJ1-1; CDR3 protein: ASSAELQGGSTEAF
V gene: TRBV29-1; clone size: NA; J gene: TRBJ2-1; CDR3 protein: SVGIRLAAKRKAYNEQF
V gene: TRBV6-1; clone size: many; J gene: TRBJ1-6; CDR3 protein: ASSTPGQGFNSPLH
V gene: TRBV3-1; clone size: many; J gene: TRBJ1-1; CDR3 protein: ASSQEGTDTEAF
V gene: TRBV6-1; clone size: NA; J gene: TRBJ1-6; CDR3 protein: ASTSFSPLH
V gene: TRBV9; clone size: many; J gene: TRBJ2-5; CDR3 protein: ASSALQGAVETQY
V gene: TRBV20-1; clone size: few; J gene: TRBJ1-1; CDR3 protein: SARRTGRNSVGTEAF
V gene: TRBV20-1; clone size: many; J gene: TRBJ1-2; CDR3 protein: SAPVDRGYT
V gene: TRBV7-2; clone size: many; J gene: TRBJ1-5; CDR3 protein: ASSLKAGAMQPQH
V gene: TRBV19; clone size: NA; J gene: TRBJ2-7; CDR3 protein: ASRTKWGNYEQY
V gene: TRBV19; clone size: NA; J gene: TRBJ2-7; CDR3 protein: ASSIGPEFIAASSYEQY